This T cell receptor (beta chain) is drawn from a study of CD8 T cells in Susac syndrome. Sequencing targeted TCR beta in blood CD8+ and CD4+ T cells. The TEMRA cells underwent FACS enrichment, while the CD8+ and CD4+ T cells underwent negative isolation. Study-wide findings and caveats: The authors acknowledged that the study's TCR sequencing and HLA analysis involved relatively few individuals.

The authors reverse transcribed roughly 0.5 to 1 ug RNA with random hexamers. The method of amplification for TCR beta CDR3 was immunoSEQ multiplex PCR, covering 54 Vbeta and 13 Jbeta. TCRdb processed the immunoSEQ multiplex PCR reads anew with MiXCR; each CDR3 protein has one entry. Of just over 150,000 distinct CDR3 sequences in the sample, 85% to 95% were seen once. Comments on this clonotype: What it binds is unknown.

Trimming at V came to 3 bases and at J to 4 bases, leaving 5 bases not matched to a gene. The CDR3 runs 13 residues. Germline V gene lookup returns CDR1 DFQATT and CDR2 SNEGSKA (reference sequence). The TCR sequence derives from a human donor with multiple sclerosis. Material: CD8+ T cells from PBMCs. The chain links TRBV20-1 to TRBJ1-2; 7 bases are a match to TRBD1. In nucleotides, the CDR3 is TGCAGTGCTAGTTCCGGGACAGCCTATGGCTACACCTTC. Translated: CSASSGTAYGYTF.